This record covers a single T cell receptor beta chain. No antigen is known for it. The data stem from a study of CD8 T cells in ankylosing spondylitis. Study observations and caveats: A TCR beta motif of eight highly homologous variants appeared characteristic of ankylosing spondylitis blood. Significant enrichment of disease-linked clones was reportedly seen in matched ankylosing spondylitis synovial fluid. Previously reported in reactive arthritis synovial fluid and blood were some of the motif variants.

In germline, CDR1 is SGHVS, CDR2 FNYEAQ. This CDR3 has 16 amino acids. V lost 1 base to trimming and J lost 3 bases, with 10 bases between them. TCR beta libraries were made by quantitative 5'-RACE with molecular barcodes. TCRdb reprocessed the 5' RACE reads via MiXCR and lists one record per CDR3 protein. This table holds about 800,000 distinct CDR3 sequences, over 9.5% found once. This receptor was identified in a male donor with ankylosing spondylitis. The sample was blood, either unsorted or a sorted T cell fraction (not recorded which). The V and J genes are TRBV7-6 and TRBJ1-6; D may be TRBD1 (6 bases). For the CDR3, the DNA is TGTGCCAGCAGCTTAGAGGACAGATTCTATAATTCACCCCTCCACTTT. This gives the protein CASSLEDRFYNSPLHF.